These 13 T cell receptor beta chains were all obtained from the same sample, sequenced in a study of preoperative IRX-2 immunotherapy in early breast cancer. Sequencing used immunoSEQ multiplex PCR; TCRdb keeps in-frame clones, though not all of them. The table shows 60,000 or so clones, with around 94% occurring only once. The treatment was: preoperative locoregional IRX-2 cytokine immunotherapy. This sample was taken from a patient treated with IRX-2 immunotherapy. All receptors come from a human donor with breast cancer.

This clone came up once. V is TRBV5-1 and J is TRBJ1-1; weak D call: TRBD1 (5 bases). This CDR3 is 16 amino acids long. Germline values: CDR1 SGHRS, CDR2 YFSETQ. V shed 0 bases and J shed 0 bases, with 12 bases lying between them. The CDR3 bases are TGCGCCAGCAGCTTGGGGGACCGTGGGATGAACACTGAAGCTTTCTTT. This gives the protein CASSLGDRGMNTEAFF.

The V gene is TRBV6-1, the J gene TRBJ2-3, with 8 bases matching TRBD2. Germline V gene lookup returns CDR1 MNHNS and CDR2 SASEGT. The CDR3 extends over 16 amino acids. V lost 2 bases to trimming and J lost 7 bases; unmatched junction nucleotides: 11. Written as DNA, the CDR3 is TGTGCCAGCAGTGAAAGGAAAGCGGGGGCCTTTAATACGCAGTATTTT. The encoded protein is CASSERKAGAFNTQYF.

This chain uses TRBV7-6 with TRBJ2-7; tentatively, D is TRBD2 (6 bases). Germline V gene sequence: CDR1 SGHVS, CDR2 FNYEAQ. V was cut by 2 bases and J by 1 base, with 15 bases left in between. This CDR3 comprises 16 residues. This CDR3 is CASSLTFGGMSYEQYF. The CDR3 DNA follows: TGTGCCAGCAGCTTAACGTTTGGCGGGATGTCCTACGAGCAGTACTTC.

The V call is TRBV27, the J call TRBJ2-5, with D hard to call. Trimming left V 7 bases short and J 5 bases short, with 8 bases between. Germline V lookup: CDR1 MNHEY, CDR2 SMNVEV (reference sequence). The length of the CDR3 is 11 residues. The CDR3 here is CASTWLETQYF. CDR3 DNA: TGTGCCAGCACCTGGCTGGAGACCCAGTACTTC.

This clone was recorded only once. The V call is TRBV10-3, the J call TRBJ1-6, with D maybe TRBD1 (5 bases). CDR3 size: 13 residues. V gave up 4 bases and J gave up 6 bases, with 7 bases separating them. The germline CDR1 and CDR2 sequences are ENHRY and SYGVKD. CDR3 protein: CAISGDGNSPLHF. In nucleotides, the CDR3 is TGTGCCATCAGTGGGGACGGTAATTCACCCCTCCACTTT.

A single count supports this clone. The V call is TRBV13, the J call TRBJ2-3, with 9 bases matching TRBD2. Germline values: CDR1 PRHDT, CDR2 FYEKMQ (reference sequence). This CDR3 is built from 17 residues. The V and J ends lost 2 bases and 3 bases, in that order; junction bases with no gene match: 9. Here the CDR3 reads CASSLSWAGGPTDTQYF. CDR3 DNA: TGTGCCAGCAGCTTAAGTTGGGCGGGGGGGCCGACAGATACGCAGTATTTT.

This clone was found once. The rearrangement uses TRBV20-1 and TRBJ2-3, with D unresolved. In germline, CDR1 is DFQATT, CDR2 SNEGSKA (reference sequence). The V end lost 5 bases, the J end lost 6 bases, and 9 bases lay between the germline ends. The CDR3 covers 11 residues. CDR3 bases: TGCAGTGCTCCTTCGGTCGATACGCAGTATTTT. Its protein product is CSAPSVDTQYF.

V usage is TRBV7-3 and J usage is TRBJ2-1, with 12 bases fitting TRBD2. The V gene end was trimmed by 5 bases and the J gene end by 9 bases; junction bases not matched to a gene: 8. Germline-derived CDR1 and CDR2 are SGHTA and FQGTGA. This CDR3 comprises 15 residues. For the CDR3, the DNA is TGTGCCAGCAGCACAGGACTAGCGGGGAGGAGTGAGCAGTTCTTC. It translates to CASSTGLAGRSEQFF.

This chain connects TRBV4-1 to TRBJ2-7; 7 bases are a match to TRBD1. Germline assignment: CDR1 MGHRA and CDR2 YSYEKL. Unmatched junction bases numbered 4, after V lost 2 bases and J lost 3 bases. This CDR3 has 14 amino acids. CDR3 DNA sequence: TGCGCCAGCAGCCAACGGGACAGCAACTACGAGCAGTACTTC. Protein product: CASSQRDSNYEQYF.

The J gene is TRBJ2-1, the V gene TRBV28; 8 bases align to TRBD1. This CDR3 region has 15 residues. The ends lost 6 bases at V and 4 bases at J; junction bases unmatched: 8. CDR1 is MDHEN, CDR2 SYDVKM, per germline. CDR3 in amino acids: CASSLRQGPYNEQFF. CDR3 nucleotide sequence: TGTGCCAGCAGCCTCAGACAGGGGCCTTACAATGAGCAGTTCTTC.

V is TRBV5-6 and J is TRBJ1-3; D uncertain. CDR3 length equals 12 residues. V gave up 1 base and J gave up 4 bases, with 3 bases separating them. Per the germline V gene, CDR1 is SGHDT and CDR2 is YYEEEE. CDR3 coding DNA: TGTGCCAGCAGCTTGACAGGAAACACCATATATTTT. This translates into CASSLTGNTIYF.

This clone was seen once. The chain employs TRBV5-8 and TRBJ1-5, with D unresolved. Trimming left V 7 bases short and J 0 bases short, with 8 bases between. The CDR3 is made up of 13 amino acids. Germline V gives CDR1 SGHTS, CDR2 YDEGEE. CDR3 DNA sequence: TGTGCCAGCTGGCCCTATAGCAATCAGCCCCAGCATTTT. It specifies CASWPYSNQPQHF.

The chain joins TRBV4-1 to TRBJ1-5; TRBD1 aligns across 9 bases. This CDR3 region has 18 residues. In germline, CDR1 is MGHRA, CDR2 YSYEKL. Trimming took 3 bases from V and 2 from J; bases not matched to a gene: 11. CDR3 in DNA: TGCGCCAGCAGCCAGGGAAGGACAGGGGCATTAGGCAATCAGCCCCAGCATTTT. This sequence encodes CASSQGRTGALGNQPQHF.